Following are 22 T cell receptor beta chains from one sample sequenced in a study of blood T cell repertoires in COVID-19. Using immunoSEQ multiplex PCR, the repertoire was profiled, and TCRdb retains in-frame clones only, with some absent. The profile shows 70,000 or so clones, 82% of them singletons. The sample consisted of peripheral blood. The receptors were gathered from a human donor in a cohort sampled during active COVID-19.

The V call is TRBV7-8, the J call TRBJ2-7, with 11 bases identical to TRBD2. The germline V gene encodes CDR1 SGHVS and CDR2 FQNEAQ. With 5 bases clipped from V and 3 bases from J, the junction kept 3 bases outside the gene matches. This CDR3 is 14 amino acids long. DNA of the CDR3: TGTGCCAGCAGCCGTAGCGGGGGGGACTACGAGCAGTACTTC. Translated: CASSRSGGDYEQYF.

This sequence joins TRBV9 and TRBJ2-1, with D maybe TRBD2 (6 bases). Per germline, CDR1 SGDLS and CDR2 YYNGEE. The CDR3 has 14 amino acids. V was clipped by 4 bases and J by 16 bases, with 24 bases between them. As DNA, the CDR3 is TGTGCCAGCAGCCCTCCCTCGGGTAGCGGCGTTCTTTTCTTC. Amino acid sequence: CASSPPSGSGVLFF.

As DNA, the CDR3 is TGTGCCAGCAGACCTCCAGGGCAGTACAATGAGCAGTTCTTC. Protein: CASRPPGQYNEQFF. This rearrangement joins TRBV6-2 or TRBV6-3 to TRBJ2-1; maybe TRBD1 (5 bases). The CDR3 is 14 residues long. Looked up from germline, CDR1 is MNHEY and CDR2 is SVGEGT. The V end lost 6 bases, the J end lost 4 bases, and 13 bases lay between the germline ends.

This clone was detected only once. The V and J genes are TRBV3-1 (or the pseudogene TRBV3-2) and TRBJ1-1; D gene uncertain. This CDR3 comprises 14 residues. The germline CDR1 and CDR2 sequences are LGHDT and YNNKEL (reference sequence). Trimming pared 1 base from V and 1 base from J, leaving 7 bases between. In nucleotides, the CDR3 is TGTGCCAGCAGCCAAGTGGGGAGGAACACTGAAGCTTTCTTT. Residues: CASSQVGRNTEAFF.

The rearrangement joins TRBV9 to TRBJ2-5; no firm D call. Germline CDR1 and CDR2: SGDLS and YYNGEE. The CDR3 has 15 amino acids. Trimming took 4 bases from V and 1 from J, leaving 14 bases between them. The DNA for the CDR3 is TGTGCCAGCAGCTTATCCGGTACAGCCCAAGAGACCCAGTACTTC. It yields the protein CASSLSGTAQETQYF.

This clone showed up just once. The chain joins TRBV4-2 to TRBJ2-5, with 7 nucleotides matching TRBD1. The CDR3 runs to 15 residues. Germline-derived CDR1 and CDR2 are LGHNA and YNFKEQ. Trimming at V came to 3 bases and at J to 1 base, leaving 5 bases not matched to a gene. In DNA form, the CDR3 reads TGTGCCAGCAGCCATGAGGACAGGTTCCAAGAGACCCAGTACTTC. Its protein is CASSHEDRFQETQYF.

The V gene is TRBV5-1, the J gene TRBJ1-2; D ambiguous. Germline V gene sequence: CDR1 SGHRS, CDR2 YFSETQ. Trimming left V 0 bases short and J 6 bases short, with 15 bases between. The CDR3 extends over 15 amino acids. CDR3 bases: TGCGCCAGCAGCTTGGCCGGGGAGATTGGGAATGGCTACACCTTC. Protein sequence: CASSLAGEIGNGYTF.

This clone was observed once. V is TRBV5-4 and J is TRBJ2-7; 7 nucleotides match TRBD1. Germline CDR1 reads SGHNT; CDR2 reads YYREEE (reference sequence). The CDR3 extends over 15 amino acids. V dropped 3 bases and J dropped 0; count of bases not matched to a gene: 6. The CDR3 sequence: CASSSRTGFSYEQYF. The CDR3 region has the DNA TGTGCCAGCAGCTCCCGGACAGGTTTCTCCTACGAGCAGTACTTC.

The genes are TRBV10-3 and TRBJ1-5; unclear D gene. The germline CDR1 and CDR2 sequences are ENHRY and SYGVKD. This CDR3 is 16 amino acids long. The V gene lost 9 bases and the J gene lost 0 bases, with 18 bases spanning the gap. As DNA, the CDR3 is TGTGCCATGTCCTCCGGAGAAGCTTATAGCAATCAGCCCCAGCATTTT. Residues: CAMSSGEAYSNQPQHF.

The chain links TRBV5-6 to TRBJ2-5; 7 bases are shared with TRBD1. The CDR3 covers 14 residues. Germline V lookup: CDR1 SGHDT, CDR2 YYEEEE. The trim removed 5 bases at V and 5 bases at J, leaving 9 bases unmatched. CDR3 in amino acids: CASSTGVRLETQYF. For the CDR3, the DNA is TGTGCCAGCAGTACAGGGGTACGACTCGAGACCCAGTACTTC.

V and J are TRBV3-1 (or the pseudogene TRBV3-2) and TRBJ1-2, with 9 bases lining up with TRBD1. This CDR3 is 16 amino acids long. V shed 4 bases, J shed 6 bases, and the junction held 12 bases outside the gene matches. CDR1 and CDR2 from the germline V gene are LGHDT and YNNKEL (reference sequence). CDR3 DNA sequence: TGTGCCAGCAGCCCCCCGGGACAGGGCCATGGGGATGGCTACACCTTC. The encoded protein is CASSPPGQGHGDGYTF.

The chain has TRBV10-2 and TRBJ1-1; D may be TRBD1 (6 bases). CDR3 size: 12 residues. Trimming stripped 8 bases from V and 1 base from J, with 8 bases between. The V gene's germline CDR1 is WSHSY and CDR2 SAAADI. The CDR3 bases are TGCGCCAGCTCGACAGGGAACACTGAAGCTTTCTTT. Protein: CASSTGNTEAFF.

The genes are TRBV5-3 and TRBJ1-5; TRBD1 matches 8 bases. TRBV5-3 is assigned to the ORF class and has an uncertain function. The J segment lost 10 bases and the V segment lost 4 bases, leaving 13 bases of the junction unmatched. The CDR3 extends over 15 amino acids. CDR3 in DNA: TGTGCCAGAAGCCACAGTCCAGGGGGCGAGCGCCCCCAGCATTTT. Its protein product is CARSHSPGGERPQHF.

The chain is built from TRBV7-2 and TRBJ2-2; D might be TRBD2 (6 bases). There are 15 residues in the CDR3. The V end lost 3 bases, the J end lost 5 bases, and 13 bases lay between the germline ends. Looked up from germline, CDR1 is SGHTA and CDR2 is FQGNSA. This CDR3 reads CASSFTRGLTGELFF. For the CDR3, the DNA is TGTGCCAGCAGCTTCACCCGGGGGTTGACCGGGGAGCTGTTTTTT.

CDR3 nucleotide sequence: TGTGCCAGCTCCTCACAGGAAGGCGGGGAGCTGTTTTTT. Translated, it gives CASSSQEGGELFF. The rearrangement uses TRBV18 and TRBJ2-2; tentative D call: TRBD1 (5 bases). V was shortened by 6 bases and J by 7 bases, with 12 bases between the two germline ends. Germline-derived CDR1 and CDR2 are KGHSH and LQKENI. This CDR3 region has 13 residues.

This rearrangement joins TRBV12-5 to TRBJ1-1, with 8 bases that match TRBD1. This CDR3 is built from 14 residues. The V segment lost 6 bases and the J segment 0 bases; nucleotides outside the gene matches: 3. CDR1 and CDR2 from the germline V gene are LGHNT and FRNRAP. The CDR3 loop is CASGTTGVNTEAFF. CDR3 nucleotides: TGTGCTAGTGGGACGACAGGGGTGAACACTGAAGCTTTCTTT.

This clone occurred once. V and J are TRBV19 and TRBJ1-3, with a weak D call TRBD1 (6 bases). V was cut by 2 bases and J by 3 bases, with 14 bases left in between. In germline, CDR1 is LNHDA, CDR2 SQIVND (reference sequence). The CDR3 extends over 16 amino acids. CDR3 bases: TGTGCCAGTAGTATACAGGCAGGGGCAGTTGGAAACACCATATATTTT. Its protein is CASSIQAGAVGNTIYF.

V is TRBV5-1 and J is TRBJ2-7, with 9 positions matching TRBD2. Germline CDR1 and CDR2: SGHRS and YFSETQ. V shed 6 bases, J shed 5 bases, and the junction held 9 bases outside the gene matches. The CDR3 covers 14 residues. CDR3 sequence (DNA): TGCGCCAGCACCCGCGGGGGGGGGCTTGACGAGCAGTACTTC. Translated, it gives CASTRGGGLDEQYF.

The J gene is TRBJ2-1, the V gene TRBV7-9; 10 bases are a match to TRBD2. The J segment lost 8 bases and the V segment lost 5 bases, leaving 15 bases of the junction unmatched. The germline CDR1 and CDR2 sequences are SEHNR and FQNEAQ (reference sequence). The CDR3 runs 17 residues. The CDR3 DNA reads TGTGCCAGCAGCCCATCGAGAGTCAGCGGGGGGGCCGATGAGCAGTTCTTC. Translation gives CASSPSRVSGGADEQFF.

This clone was recorded many times. The chain uses TRBV25-1 and TRBJ2-7; 8 bases agree with TRBD1. Losses at the gene ends were 3 bases for V and 6 bases for J; bases not matched to a gene: 10. Germline CDR1 is MGHDK and CDR2 is SYGVNS. This CDR3 comprises 15 residues. The CDR3 nucleotides are TGTGCCAGCAGTGAGGCCGGGACAGGTTTGTTCGAGCAGTACTTC. Protein sequence: CASSEAGTGLFEQYF.

V gene TRBV5-8 combines with J gene TRBJ1-5, with TRBD1 matching 7 bases. Germline CDR1 SGHTS, CDR2 YDEGEE. J lost 7 bases, V lost 1 base, and 11 bases had no gene match. This CDR3 region has 16 residues. The CDR3 is CASSLTDRANNQPQHF. DNA of the CDR3: TGTGCCAGCAGCTTGACCGACAGGGCGAACAACCAGCCCCAGCATTTT.

The genes are TRBV29-1 and TRBJ1-4; no clear D gene. V was cut by 4 bases and J by 0 bases, with 9 bases left in between. Germline values: CDR1 SQVTM, CDR2 ANQGSEA. This CDR3 region has 14 residues. The CDR3: CSVADGTTNEKLFF. The DNA for the CDR3 is TGCAGCGTTGCTGACGGGACAACTAATGAAAAACTGTTTTTT.